This paragraph covers one T cell receptor beta chain sequence. As yet, its antigen is unknown. Addition of a universal primer site occurred through template switching, and cDNA carried unique molecular identifiers. TCRdb re-called the 5' RACE reads through MiXCR, storing one row per CDR3 protein. This sample has roughly 700,000 distinct CDR3 sequences, with more than 6.5% found just once. The donors were all healthy and Caucasian. This entry comes from a study of identical twins. The CDR3 runs to 14 residues. CDR1 is SEHNR and CDR2 is FQNEAQ in the germline V gene (reference sequence). Trimming left V 2 bases short and J 1 base short, with 6 bases between. Broader study findings: Findings came from cross-sectional statistics, without long-term follow-up of donors. Models predicted too little out-of-frame TCR alpha sharing in monozygotic twins.

These data were also filed under a second study, of yellow fever vaccine responses in identical twins.

Sequenced: PBMCs. V usage is TRBV7-9 and J usage is TRBJ1-5; D gene uncertain. The receptor's source is a woman aged 18-35 years in good health. CDR3 nucleotides: TGTGCCAGCAGCTTAACGGAGAGCAATCAGCCCCAGCATTTT. This sequence encodes CASSLTESNQPQHF.